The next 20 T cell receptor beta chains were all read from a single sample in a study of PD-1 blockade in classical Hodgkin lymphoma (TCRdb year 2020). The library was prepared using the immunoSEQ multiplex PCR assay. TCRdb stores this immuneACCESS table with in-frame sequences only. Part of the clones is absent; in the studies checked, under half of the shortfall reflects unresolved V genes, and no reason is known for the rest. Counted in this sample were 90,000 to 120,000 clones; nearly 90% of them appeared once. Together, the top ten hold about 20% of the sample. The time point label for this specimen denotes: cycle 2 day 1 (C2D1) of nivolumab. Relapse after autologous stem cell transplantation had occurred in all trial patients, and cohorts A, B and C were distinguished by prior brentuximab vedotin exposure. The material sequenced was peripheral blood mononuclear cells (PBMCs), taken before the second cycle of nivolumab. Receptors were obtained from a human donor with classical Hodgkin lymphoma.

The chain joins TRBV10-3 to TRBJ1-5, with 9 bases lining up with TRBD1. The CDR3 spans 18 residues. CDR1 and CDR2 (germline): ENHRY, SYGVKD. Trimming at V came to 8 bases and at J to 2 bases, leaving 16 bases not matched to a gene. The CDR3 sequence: CAIGGQGEEVVGNQPQHF. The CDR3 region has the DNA TGTGCCATCGGGGGACAGGGTGAGGAAGTTGTCGGCAATCAGCCCCAGCATTTT.

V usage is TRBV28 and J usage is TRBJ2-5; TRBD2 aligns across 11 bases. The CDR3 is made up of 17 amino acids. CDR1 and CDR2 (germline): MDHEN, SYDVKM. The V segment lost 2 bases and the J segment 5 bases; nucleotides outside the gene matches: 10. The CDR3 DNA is TGTGCCAGCAGTTTAAATCGTCTAGCGGGAGGAGGGGAGACCCAGTACTTC. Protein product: CASSLNRLAGGGETQYF.

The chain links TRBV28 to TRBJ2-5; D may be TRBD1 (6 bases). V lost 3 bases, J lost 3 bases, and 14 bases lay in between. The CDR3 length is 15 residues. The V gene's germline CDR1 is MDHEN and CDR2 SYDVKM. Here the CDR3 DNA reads TGTGCCAGCAGTTTTCGACCACAGGGAAAAGAGACCCAGTACTTC. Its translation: CASSFRPQGKETQYF.

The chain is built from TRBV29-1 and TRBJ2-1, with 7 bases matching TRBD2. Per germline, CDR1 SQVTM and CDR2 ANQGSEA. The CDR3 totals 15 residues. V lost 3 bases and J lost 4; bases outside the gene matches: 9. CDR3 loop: CSVDPVGLPYNEQFF. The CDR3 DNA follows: TGCAGCGTTGACCCCGTGGGACTACCTTACAATGAGCAGTTCTTC.

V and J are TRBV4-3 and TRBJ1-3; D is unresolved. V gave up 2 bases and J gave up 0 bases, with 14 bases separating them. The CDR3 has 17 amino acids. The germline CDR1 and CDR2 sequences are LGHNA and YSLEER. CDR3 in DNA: TGCGCCAGCAGCCAAAGTTGGATCGGGAGCTCTGGAAACACCATATATTTT. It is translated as CASSQSWIGSSGNTIYF.

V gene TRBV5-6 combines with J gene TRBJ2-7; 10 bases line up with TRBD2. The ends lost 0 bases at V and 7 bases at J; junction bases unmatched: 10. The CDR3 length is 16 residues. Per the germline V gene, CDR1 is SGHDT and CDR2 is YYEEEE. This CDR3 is CASSLGLEREGQEQYF. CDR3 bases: TGTGCCAGCAGCTTGGGATTGGAGCGGGAGGGCCAGGAGCAGTACTTC.

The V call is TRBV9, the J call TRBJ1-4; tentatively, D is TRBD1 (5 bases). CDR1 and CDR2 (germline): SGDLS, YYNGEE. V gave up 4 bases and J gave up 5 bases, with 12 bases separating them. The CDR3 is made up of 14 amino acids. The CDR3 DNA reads TGTGCCAGCAGCCCTCTCCAGGGAAATGAAAAACTGTTTTTT. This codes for CASSPLQGNEKLFF.

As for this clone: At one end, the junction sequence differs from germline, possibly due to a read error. In DNA form, the CDR3 reads TGCGCCAGCAGCCAAGAACAGGGAGGCGGCTCCTACGAGCTGTACTTC. Translated: CASSQEQGGGSYELYF. The chain joins TRBV4-3 to TRBJ2-7; the D gene could be TRBD1 or TRBD2 (6 bases each). The V gene's germline CDR1 is LGHNA and CDR2 YSLEER. The CDR3 contains 16 residues.

This CDR3 is CAKPHPGQGRYEQYF. For the CDR3, the DNA is TGTGCCAAACCTCACCCGGGACAGGGTCGGTACGAGCAGTACTTC. This rearrangement joins TRBV6-5 to TRBJ2-7; 9 nucleotides agree with TRBD1. CDR3 length equals 15 residues. The V gene's germline CDR1 is MNHEY and CDR2 SVGAGI. Losses at the gene ends were 10 bases for V and 4 bases for J; bases not matched to a gene: 14.

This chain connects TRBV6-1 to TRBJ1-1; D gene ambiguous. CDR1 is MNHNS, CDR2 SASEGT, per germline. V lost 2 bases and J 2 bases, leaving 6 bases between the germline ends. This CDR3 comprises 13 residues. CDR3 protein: CASSELGNTEAFF. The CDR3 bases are TGTGCCAGCAGTGAATTGGGTAACACTGAAGCTTTCTTT.

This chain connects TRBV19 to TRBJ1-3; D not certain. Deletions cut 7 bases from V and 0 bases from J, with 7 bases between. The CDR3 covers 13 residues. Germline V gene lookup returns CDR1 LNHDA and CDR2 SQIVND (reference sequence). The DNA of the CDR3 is TGTGCCAGTACTGAAAGCTCTGGAAACACCATATATTTT. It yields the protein CASTESSGNTIYF.

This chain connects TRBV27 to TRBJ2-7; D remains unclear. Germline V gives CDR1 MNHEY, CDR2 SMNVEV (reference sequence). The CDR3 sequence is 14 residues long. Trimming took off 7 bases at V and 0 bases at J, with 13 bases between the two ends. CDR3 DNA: TGTGCCAGCAAGGCCGTTTCGAGCTCCTACGAGCAGTACTTC. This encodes CASKAVSSSYEQYF.

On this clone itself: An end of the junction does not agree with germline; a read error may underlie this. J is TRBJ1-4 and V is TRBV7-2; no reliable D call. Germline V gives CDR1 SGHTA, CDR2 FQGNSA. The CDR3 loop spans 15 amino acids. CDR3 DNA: TGTGCCAGCAGTTTAGACTTCACAACTAATGAAAAACTGTTTTTT. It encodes CASSLDFTTNEKLFF.

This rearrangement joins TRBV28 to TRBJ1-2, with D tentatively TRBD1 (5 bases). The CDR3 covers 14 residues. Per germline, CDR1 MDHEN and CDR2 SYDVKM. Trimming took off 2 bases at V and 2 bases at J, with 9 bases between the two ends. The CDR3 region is CASSLRGGNYGYTF. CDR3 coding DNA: TGTGCCAGCAGTTTACGGGGGGGAAACTATGGCTACACCTTC.

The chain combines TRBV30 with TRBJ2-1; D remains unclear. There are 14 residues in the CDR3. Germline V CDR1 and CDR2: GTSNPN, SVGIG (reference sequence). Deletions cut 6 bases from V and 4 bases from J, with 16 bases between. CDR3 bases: TGTGCCTGTCGAATAGGAGCGTTATACAATGAGCAGTTCTTC. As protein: CACRIGALYNEQFF.

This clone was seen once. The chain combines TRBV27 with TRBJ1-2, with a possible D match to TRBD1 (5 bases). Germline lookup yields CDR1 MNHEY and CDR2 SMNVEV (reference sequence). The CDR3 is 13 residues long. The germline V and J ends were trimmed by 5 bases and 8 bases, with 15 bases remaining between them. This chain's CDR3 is CASSRTSGSGYTF. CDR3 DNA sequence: TGTGCCAGCAGTCGTACCTCAGGGTCCGGCTACACCTTC.

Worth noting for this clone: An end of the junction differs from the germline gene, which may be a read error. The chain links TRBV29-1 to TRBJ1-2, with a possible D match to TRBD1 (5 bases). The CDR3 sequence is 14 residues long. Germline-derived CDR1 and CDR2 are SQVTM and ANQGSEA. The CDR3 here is CSVEGRGPNYGYTF. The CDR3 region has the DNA TGCAGCGTCGAAGGAAGGGGTCCTAACTATGGCTACACCTTC. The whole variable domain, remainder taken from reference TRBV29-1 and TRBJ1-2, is SAVISQKPSRDICQRGTSLTIQCQVDSQVTMMFWYRQQPGQSLTLIATANQGSEATYESGFVIDKFPISRPNLTFSTLTVSNMSPEDSSIYLCSVEGRGPNYGYTFGSGTRLTVV.

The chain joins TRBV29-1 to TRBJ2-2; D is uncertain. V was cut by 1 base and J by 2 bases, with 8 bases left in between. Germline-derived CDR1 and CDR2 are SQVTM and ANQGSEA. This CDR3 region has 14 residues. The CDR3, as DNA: TGCAGCGTTGAAGGCCCACGAAACACCGGGGAGCTGTTTTTT. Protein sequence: CSVEGPRNTGELFF.

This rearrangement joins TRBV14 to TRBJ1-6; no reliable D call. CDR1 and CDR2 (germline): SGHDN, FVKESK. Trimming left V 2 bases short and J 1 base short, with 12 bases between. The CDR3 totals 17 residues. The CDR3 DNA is TGTGCCAGCAGCCAAACTGGCGGCAAGTCCTATAATTCACCCCTCCACTTT. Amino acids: CASSQTGGKSYNSPLHF.

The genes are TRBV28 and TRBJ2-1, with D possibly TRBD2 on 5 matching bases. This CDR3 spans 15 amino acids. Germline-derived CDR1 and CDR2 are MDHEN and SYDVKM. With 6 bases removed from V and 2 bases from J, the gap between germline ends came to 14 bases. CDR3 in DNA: TGTGCCAGCAGGCCCCGTATGGAGGCCTACAATGAGCAGTTCTTC. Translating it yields CASRPRMEAYNEQFF.